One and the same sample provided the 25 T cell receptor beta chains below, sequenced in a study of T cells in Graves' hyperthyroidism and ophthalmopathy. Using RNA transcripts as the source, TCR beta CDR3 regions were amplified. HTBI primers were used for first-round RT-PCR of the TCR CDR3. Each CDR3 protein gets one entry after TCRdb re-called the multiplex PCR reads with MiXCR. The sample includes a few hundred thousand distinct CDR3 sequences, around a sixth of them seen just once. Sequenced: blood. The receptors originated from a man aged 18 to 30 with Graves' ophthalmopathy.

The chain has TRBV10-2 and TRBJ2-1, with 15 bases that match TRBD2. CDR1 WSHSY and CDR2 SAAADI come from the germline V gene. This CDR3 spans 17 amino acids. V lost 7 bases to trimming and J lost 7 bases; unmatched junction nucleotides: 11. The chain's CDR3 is CASNRGLAGGLGNEQFF. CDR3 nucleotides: TGCGCCAGCAATAGAGGACTAGCGGGGGGGCTAGGGAATGAGCAGTTCTTC.

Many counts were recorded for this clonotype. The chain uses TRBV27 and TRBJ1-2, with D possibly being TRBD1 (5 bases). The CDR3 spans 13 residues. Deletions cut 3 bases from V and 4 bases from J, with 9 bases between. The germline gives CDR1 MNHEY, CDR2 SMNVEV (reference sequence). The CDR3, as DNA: TGTGCCAGCAGTTTTGCGGGGGTCTATGGCTACACCTTC. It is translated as CASSFAGVYGYTF.

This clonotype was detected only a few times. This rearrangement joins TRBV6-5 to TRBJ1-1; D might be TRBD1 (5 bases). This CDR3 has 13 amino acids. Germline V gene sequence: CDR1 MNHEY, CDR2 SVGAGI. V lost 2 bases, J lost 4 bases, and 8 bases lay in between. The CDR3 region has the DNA TGTGCCAGCAGTTACGACAGTCTCACTGAAGCTTTCTTT. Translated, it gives CASSYDSLTEAFF.

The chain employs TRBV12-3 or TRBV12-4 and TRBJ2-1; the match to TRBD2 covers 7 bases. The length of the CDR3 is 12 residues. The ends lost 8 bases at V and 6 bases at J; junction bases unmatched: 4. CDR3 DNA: TGTGCCAGCGGTTCGGGGGGCAATGAGCAGTTCTTC. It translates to CASGSGGNEQFF.

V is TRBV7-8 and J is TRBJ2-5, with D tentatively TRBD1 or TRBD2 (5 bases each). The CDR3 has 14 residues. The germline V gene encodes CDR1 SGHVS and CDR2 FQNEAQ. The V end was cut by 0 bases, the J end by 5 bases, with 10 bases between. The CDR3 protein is CASSLARGGETQYF. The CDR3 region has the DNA TGTGCCAGCAGCTTAGCTAGGGGCGGGGAGACCCAGTACTTC.

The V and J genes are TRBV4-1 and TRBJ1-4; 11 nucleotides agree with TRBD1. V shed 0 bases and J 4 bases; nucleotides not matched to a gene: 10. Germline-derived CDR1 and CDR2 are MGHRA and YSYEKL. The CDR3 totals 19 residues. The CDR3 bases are TGCGCCAGCAGCCAAGAGCCCTGGACGGGACAGGGGGGTAATGAAAAACTGTTTTTT. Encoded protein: CASSQEPWTGQGGNEKLFF.

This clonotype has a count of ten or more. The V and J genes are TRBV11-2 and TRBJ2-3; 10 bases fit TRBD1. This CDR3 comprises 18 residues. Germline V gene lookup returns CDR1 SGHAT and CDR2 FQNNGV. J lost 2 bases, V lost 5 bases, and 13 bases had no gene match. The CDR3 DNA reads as TGTGCCAGCAGCCCCCCGCCGGGACAGGGGATGTCCACAGATACGCAGTATTTT. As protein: CASSPPPGQGMSTDTQYF.

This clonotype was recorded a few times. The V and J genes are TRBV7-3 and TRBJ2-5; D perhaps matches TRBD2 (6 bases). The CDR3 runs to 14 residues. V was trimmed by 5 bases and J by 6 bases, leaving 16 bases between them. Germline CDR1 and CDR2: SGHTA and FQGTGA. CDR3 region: CASSRRGGEQTQYF. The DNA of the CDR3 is TGTGCCAGCAGCCGGCGGGGAGGCGAGCAGACCCAGTACTTC.

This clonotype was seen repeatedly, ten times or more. Here the CDR3 DNA reads TGTGCCAGCAGTCGGACTAGGCCCAAAGACGAGCAGTACTTC. Protein: CASSRTRPKDEQYF. This chain connects TRBV2 to TRBJ2-7; 7 positions agree with TRBD2. In germline, CDR1 is SNHLY, CDR2 FYNNEI. The V segment lost 5 bases and the J segment 5 bases; nucleotides outside the gene matches: 9. This CDR3 is built from 14 residues.

The CDR3 reads CSARGGDEKLFF. For the CDR3, the DNA is TGCAGTGCTAGAGGTGGGGACGAAAAACTGTTTTTT. This sequence joins TRBV20-1 and TRBJ1-4, with D perhaps TRBD1 (5 bases). Trimming pared 1 base from V and 8 bases from J, leaving 8 bases between. Germline CDR1 is DFQATT and CDR2 is SNEGSKA (reference sequence). CDR3 length equals 12 residues.

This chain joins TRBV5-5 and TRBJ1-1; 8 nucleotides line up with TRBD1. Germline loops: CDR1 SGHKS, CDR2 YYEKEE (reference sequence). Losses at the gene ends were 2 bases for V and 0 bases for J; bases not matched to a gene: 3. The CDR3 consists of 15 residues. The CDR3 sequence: CASSFRGLMNTEAFF. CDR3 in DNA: TGTGCCAGCAGCTTCAGGGGGCTCATGAACACTGAAGCTTTCTTT.

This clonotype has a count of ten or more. The CDR3 spells CASSPRDRGFGEQYF. The CDR3 DNA reads TGTGCCAGCAGCCCCCGGGACAGGGGGTTCGGCGAGCAGTACTTC. The chain couples TRBV6-1 to TRBJ2-7; 11 bases are a match to TRBD1. This CDR3 is 15 amino acids long. The ends lost 6 bases at V and 6 bases at J; junction bases unmatched: 10. Germline loops: CDR1 MNHNS, CDR2 SASEGT.

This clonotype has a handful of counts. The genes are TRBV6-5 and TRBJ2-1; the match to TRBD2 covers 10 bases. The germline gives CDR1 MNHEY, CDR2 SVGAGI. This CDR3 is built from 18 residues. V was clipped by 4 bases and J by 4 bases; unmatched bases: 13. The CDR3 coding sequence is TGTGCCAGCAGTTTACCGCCTAGCGGGGGAGGTCGGTACAATGAGCAGTTCTTC. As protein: CASSLPPSGGGRYNEQFF.

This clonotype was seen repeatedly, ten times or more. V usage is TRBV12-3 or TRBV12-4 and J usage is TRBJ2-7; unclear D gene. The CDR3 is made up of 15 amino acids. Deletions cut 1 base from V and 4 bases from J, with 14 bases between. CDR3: CASSLEVTPLYEQYF. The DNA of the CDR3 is TGTGCCAGCAGTTTAGAAGTGACCCCTCTGTACGAGCAGTACTTC.

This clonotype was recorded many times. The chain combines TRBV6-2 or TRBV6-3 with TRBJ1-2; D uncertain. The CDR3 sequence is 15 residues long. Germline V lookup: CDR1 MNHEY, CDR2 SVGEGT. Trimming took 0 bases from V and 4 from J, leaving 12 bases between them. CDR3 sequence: CASSYSREGGYGYTF. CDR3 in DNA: TGTGCCAGCAGTTACTCGAGAGAGGGAGGCTATGGCTACACCTTC.

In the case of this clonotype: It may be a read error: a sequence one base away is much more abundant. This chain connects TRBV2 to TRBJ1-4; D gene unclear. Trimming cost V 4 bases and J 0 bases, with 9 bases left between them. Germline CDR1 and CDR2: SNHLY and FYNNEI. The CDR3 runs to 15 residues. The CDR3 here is CASSVNRATNEKLFF. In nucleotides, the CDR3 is TGTGCCAGCAGTGTGAACAGAGCAACTAATGAAAAACTGTTTTTT. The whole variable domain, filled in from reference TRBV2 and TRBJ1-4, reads EPEVTQTPSHQVTQMGQEVILRCVPISNHLYFYWYRQILGQKVEFLVSFYNNEISEKSEIFDDQFSVERPDGSNFTLKIRSTKLEDSAMYFCASSVNRATNEKLFFGSGTQLSVL.

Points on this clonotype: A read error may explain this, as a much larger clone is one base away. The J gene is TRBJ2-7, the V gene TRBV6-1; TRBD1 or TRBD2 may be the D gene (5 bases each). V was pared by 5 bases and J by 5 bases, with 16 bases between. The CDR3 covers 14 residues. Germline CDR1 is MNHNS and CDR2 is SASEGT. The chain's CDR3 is CASSTSGTVHEQYF. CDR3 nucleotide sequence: TGTGCCAGCAGTACAAGTGGGACGGTGCACGAGCAGTACTTC.

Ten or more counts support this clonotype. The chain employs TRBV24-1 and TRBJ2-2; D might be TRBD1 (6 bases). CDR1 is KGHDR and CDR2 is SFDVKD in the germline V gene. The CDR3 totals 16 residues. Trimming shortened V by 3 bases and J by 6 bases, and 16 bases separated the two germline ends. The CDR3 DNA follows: TGTGCCACCAGTGATATTCGAACAGGGAAGTCCGGGGAGCTGTTTTTT. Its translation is CATSDIRTGKSGELFF.

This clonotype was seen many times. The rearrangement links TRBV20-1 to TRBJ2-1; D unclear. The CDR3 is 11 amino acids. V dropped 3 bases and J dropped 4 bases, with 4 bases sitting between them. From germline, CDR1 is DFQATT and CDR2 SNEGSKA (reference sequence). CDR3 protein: CSASLYNEQFF. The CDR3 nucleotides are TGCAGTGCTAGCCTGTACAATGAGCAGTTCTTC.

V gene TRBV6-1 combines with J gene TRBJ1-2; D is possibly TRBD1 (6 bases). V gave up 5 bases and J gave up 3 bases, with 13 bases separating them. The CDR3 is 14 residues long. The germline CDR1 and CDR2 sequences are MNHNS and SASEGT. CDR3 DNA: TGTGCCAGCAGTCCACCGGGACAAGACTATGGCTACACCTTC. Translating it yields CASSPPGQDYGYTF.

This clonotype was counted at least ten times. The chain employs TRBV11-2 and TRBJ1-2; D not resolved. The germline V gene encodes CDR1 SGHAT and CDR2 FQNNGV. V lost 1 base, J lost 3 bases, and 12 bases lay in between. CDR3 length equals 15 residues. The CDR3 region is CASSLGYDADYGYTF. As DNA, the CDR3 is TGTGCCAGCAGCTTAGGGTACGACGCCGACTATGGCTACACCTTC.

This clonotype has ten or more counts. CDR3 DNA: TGTGCCAGCAGCTTGACAGGGTCAATGAACACTGAAGCTTTCTTT. This sequence encodes CASSLTGSMNTEAFF. The V call is TRBV13, the J call TRBJ1-1, with 7 nucleotides matching TRBD1. The CDR3 sequence is 15 residues long. Germline-derived CDR1 and CDR2 are PRHDT and FYEKMQ (reference sequence). Trimming at V came to 3 bases and at J to 0 bases, leaving 4 bases not matched to a gene.

CDR3 nucleotides: TGTGCCAGCAGTCCCCGGGGAGGACTAGCGGGGCGGTCCTACGAGCAGTACTTC. This translates into CASSPRGGLAGRSYEQYF. V and J are TRBV25-1 and TRBJ2-7, with 12 positions matching TRBD2. This CDR3 comprises 18 residues. Trimming took 5 bases from V and 1 from J; bases not matched to a gene: 12. The germline CDR1 and CDR2 sequences are MGHDK and SYGVNS.

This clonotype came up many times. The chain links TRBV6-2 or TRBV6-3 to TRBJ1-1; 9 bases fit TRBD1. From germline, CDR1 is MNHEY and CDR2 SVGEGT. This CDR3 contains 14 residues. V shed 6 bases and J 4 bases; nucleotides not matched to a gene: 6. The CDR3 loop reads CASSIQGAGTEAFF. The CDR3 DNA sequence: TGTGCCAGCAGCATACAGGGGGCGGGCACTGAAGCTTTCTTT.

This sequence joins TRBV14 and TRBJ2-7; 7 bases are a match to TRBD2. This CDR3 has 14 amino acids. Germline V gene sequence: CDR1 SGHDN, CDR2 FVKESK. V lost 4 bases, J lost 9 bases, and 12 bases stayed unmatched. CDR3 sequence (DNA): TGTGCCAGCAGCCCGGGGGGAGTGGTCCACGGGCAGTACTTC. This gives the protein CASSPGGVVHGQYF.